This T cell receptor beta chain was found in a study of T cells in Graves' hyperthyroidism and ophthalmopathy. The V end lost 3 bases, the J end lost 9 bases, and 15 bases lay between the germline ends. The CDR3 loop spans 14 amino acids. The germline V gene encodes CDR1 LNHNV and CDR2 YYDKDF (reference sequence). The TCR beta CDR3 regions underwent amplification using RNA transcripts as the source. Using the HTBI primer set, a first-round RT-PCR was run on the TCR CDR3. A single record per CDR3 protein comes from TCRdb applying MiXCR to the multiplex PCR reads. This table holds about 59,000 distinct CDR3 sequences, 53% found once.

The clonotype was recovered from a woman aged 60-70 years with Graves' ophthalmopathy. The V and J genes are TRBV15 and TRBJ1-3, with D maybe TRBD1 (5 bases). Sequenced sample: blood. In DNA, the CDR3 is TGTGCCACCAGCAGTTACGACAGCCCTCCCACCATATATTTT. Translated, it gives CATSSYDSPPTIYF.